This T cell receptor beta chain was identified during a study of regulatory T cells in long-lasting Graves disease. Described time point: newly diagnosed GD, antithyroid drugs for less than 3 months. Extracted RNA from PBMCs served as the source of the TCR library. For TCR beta, libraries came from iRepertoire HTBI primers and Arm-PCR of CDR3 regions. TCRdb reprocessed the multiplex PCR reads via MiXCR and lists one record per CDR3 protein. Among roughly 320,000 distinct CDR3 sequences listed, roughly a sixth were seen once. A further study also used this sample, focusing on T cells in Graves' hyperthyroidism and ophthalmopathy. That work adds: Through a model of 13 V-J features, ophthalmopathy was separated from stable hyperthyroidism.

This receptor was obtained from a man in his forties with Graves disease. The sequencing here drew on peripheral blood mononuclear cells (PBMCs), taken at new diagnosis, from a patient treated with antithyroid drugs.

For the CDR3, the DNA is TGTGCCAGCAGTGAACAGCACAGAGGAACTTTCTTT. Translating it yields CASSEQHRGTFF. The chain uses TRBV6-2 or TRBV6-3 and TRBJ1-1, with D uncertain. The V end lost 5 bases, the J end lost 12 bases, and 16 bases lay between the germline ends. CDR3 length: 12 amino acids. Germline lookup yields CDR1 MNHEY and CDR2 SVGEGT.